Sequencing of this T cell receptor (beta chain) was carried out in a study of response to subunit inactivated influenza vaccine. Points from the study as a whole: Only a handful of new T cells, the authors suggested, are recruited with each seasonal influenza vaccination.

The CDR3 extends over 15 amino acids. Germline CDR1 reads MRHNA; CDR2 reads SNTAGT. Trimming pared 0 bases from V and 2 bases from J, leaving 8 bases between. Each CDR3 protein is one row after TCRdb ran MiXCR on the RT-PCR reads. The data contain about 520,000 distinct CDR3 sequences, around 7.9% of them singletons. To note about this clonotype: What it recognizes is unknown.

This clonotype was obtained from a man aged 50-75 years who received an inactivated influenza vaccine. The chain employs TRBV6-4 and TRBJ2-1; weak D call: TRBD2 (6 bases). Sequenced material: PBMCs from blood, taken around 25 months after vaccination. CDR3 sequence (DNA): TGTGCCAGCAGTGACTCGCGGAGGGCCTACAATGAGCAGTTCTTC. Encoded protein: CASSDSRRAYNEQFF.